This is a list of T cell receptor beta chains from one sample in a study of blood T cells in healthy people across ages. TCRdb analysed the 5' RACE reads with MiXCR anew, one entry per CDR3 protein. The sample records about 1.5 million distinct CDR3 sequences, approximately 42% being singletons. The specimen sequenced was blood. These receptors were collected from a woman aged 18-29 years in good health. The CDR3 runs from the conserved cysteine through the conserved F or W. The D gene is left open where the match is weak. Clone size is shown for a subset of rows, as once, few, many or a class of expanded clone.

clone size	D gene	V gene	J gene	CDR3 DNA	CDR3 protein
once	TRBD1	TRBV29-1	TRBJ2-4	TGCAGCGTTCTACGGCAGGGGGCGGCCTTAGGAGGCATTCAGTACTTC	CSVLRQGAALGGIQYF
few	NA	TRBV24-1	TRBJ2-7	TGTGCCACCAGTGCCAGAGACGAATCGTACGAGCAGTACTTC	CATSARDESYEQYF
few	NA	TRBV27	TRBJ1-6	TGTGCCAGCAGTTTAGGAGAGGATTCACCCCTCCACTTT	CASSLGEDSPLHF
many	NA	TRBV7-2	TRBJ2-4	TGTGCCAGCAGCACTTTTAGGGATGCCGCTCAGTACTTC	CASSTFRDAAQYF
once	TRBD1	TRBV4-1	TRBJ2-2	TGCGCCAGCAGCCGTCCATCCGAGACAGGGCCCAGGGAGCTGTTTTTT	CASSRPSETGPRELFF
NA	NA	TRBV12-5	TRBJ1-1	TGTGCTAGTGGTACATCCCAGCCGCCGGGCGGGAAGAACACTGAAGCTTTCTTT	CASGTSQPPGGKNTEAFF
NA	TRBD1	TRBV4-1	TRBJ1-3	TGCGCCAGCAGCCGTGAGGGACAGATCAACACCATATATTTT	CASSREGQINTIYF
NA	TRBD2	TRBV9	TRBJ2-7	TGTGCCAGCAGTCCCTGGACTAGCTCCTACGAGCAGTACTTC	CASSPWTSSYEQYF
NA	NA	TRBV19	TRBJ2-1	TGTGCCAGTAGTAAGTCCGACAGTCTAGGAGAGACCCAGTTCTTC	CASSKSDSLGETQFF
NA	NA	TRBV4-3	TRBJ2-1	TGCGCCAGCAGCCTCCACATCTCCTATACCCAAGAGACCCAGTTCTTC	CASSLHISYTQETQFF
NA	TRBD1	TRBV20-1	TRBJ1-2	TGCAGGGCAAATGGACAGGGAAATGGCTACACCTTC	CRANGQGNGYTF
NA	NA	TRBV5-5	TRBJ2-7	TGTGCCAGCAGCTTCGCGGCGGGCCATGCCTACAATGAGCAGTACTTC	CASSFAAGHAYNEQYF
NA	NA	TRBV28	TRBJ1-1	TGTGCCAGCAGTTTCGGTTACAGCTCCGACACTGAAGCTTTCTTT	CASSFGYSSDTEAFF
NA	TRBD2	TRBV6-2/TRBV6-3	TRBJ2-1	TGTGCCAGCAAGCCTAGCGGGAGAATTGGTGAGCAGTTCTTC	CASKPSGRIGEQFF
NA	TRBD1	TRBV28	TRBJ1-2	TGTGCCAGCAGTTTGCAGGGGGCGCTTGGCTACACCTTC	CASSLQGALGYTF
few	TRBD1	TRBV6-5	TRBJ1-5	TGTGCCAGCAGTTACTCGGGTCAGGGGGATTGGCCCCAGCATTTT	CASSYSGQGDWPQHF
NA	TRBD1	TRBV6-5	TRBJ1-4	TGTGCCAGCAGTACAGGGGGGACAGGGTGGGTCGAAAAACTGTTTTTT	CASSTGGTGWVEKLFF
NA	NA	TRBV20-1	TRBJ2-3	TGCAGTGCTAACCGGGACGGAAGCTCAGATACGCAGTATTTT	CSANRDGSSDTQYF
few	NA	TRBV7-2	TRBJ2-5	TGTGCCAGCAGCTTGGGAAGAGGGAAAGAGACCCAGTACTTC	CASSLGRGKETQYF
NA	TRBD1	TRBV25-1	TRBJ2-7	TGTGCCAGCAGTCAAGGGACAGGGGGCCACGAGCAGTACTTC	CASSQGTGGHEQYF
NA	NA	TRBV7-2	TRBJ1-5	TGTGCCAGCAGCTTAACGTCTATTAGCAATCAGCCCCAGCATTTT	CASSLTSISNQPQHF
NA	NA	TRBV20-1	TRBJ1-6	TGCAGTGCTAGAGATCGAAGGGGCAAAGCACCCCTCCACTTT	CSARDRRGKAPLHF
few	TRBD2	TRBV7-2	TRBJ2-5	TGTGCCAGCAGCTTAGTTTCTAGCGGGAGGGAAGAGACCCAGTACTTC	CASSLVSSGREETQYF
few	NA	TRBV10-2	TRBJ1-5	TGCGCCAGCAGGACAGGACACGAAAATCAGCCCCAGCATTTT	CASRTGHENQPQHF
NA	NA	TRBV28	TRBJ2-5	TGTGCCAGCGGGGGTTCTGCAGTTCAAGAGACCCAGTACTTC	CASGGSAVQETQYF
NA	TRBD2	TRBV20-1	TRBJ2-1	TGCAGTGCTAGTTCTAGCGGGATATACAATGAGCAGTTCTTC	CSASSSGIYNEQFF
NA	NA	TRBV4-2	TRBJ1-6	TGTGCCAGCAGCCAAGAGGACAAGACCGAGCCCCTCCACTTT	CASSQEDKTEPLHF
many	TRBD1	TRBV4-3	TRBJ1-2	TGCGCCAGCAGCCTGTCAGGGGGCTTCGGCTACACCTTC	CASSLSGGFGYTF
few	NA	TRBV25-1	TRBJ2-7	TGTGCCAGCAGTGAATGGGGTAGTAAAGGGCGCGAGCAGTACTTC	CASSEWGSKGREQYF
few	NA	TRBV29-1	TRBJ2-7	TGCAGCGTTGCAGGGACACGGAACTCCTACGAGCAGTACTTC	CSVAGTRNSYEQYF
few	NA	TRBV11-2	TRBJ2-5	TGTGCCAGCAGCACACGGACAGGGAGGGAGAAGACCCAGTACTTC	CASSTRTGREKTQYF
NA	TRBD2	TRBV9	TRBJ2-1	TGTGCCAGCAGCGTAGAAGGGTGGGGACTAGATGAGCAGTTCTTC	CASSVEGWGLDEQFF
few	NA	TRBV29-1	TRBJ2-1	TGCAGCGTTGAAGCCCAAACCGTGGGACTTTACAATGAGCAGTTCTTC	CSVEAQTVGLYNEQFF
few	NA	TRBV4-1	TRBJ2-7	TGCGCCAGCAGCCGGACGGGGGAATACGCGTACGAGCAGTACTTC	CASSRTGEYAYEQYF
NA	NA	TRBV18	TRBJ2-7	TGTGCCAGCTCACGGGACGACTACGAGCAGTACTTC	CASSRDDYEQYF
NA	NA	TRBV28	TRBJ1-1	TGTGCCAGCAGTACTCGGGAGAGCACTGAAGCTTTCTTT	CASSTRESTEAFF
NA	NA	TRBV12-3/TRBV12-4	TRBJ2-7	TGTGCCAGCAGTTTGCAGGGCCACTCCTCCTACGAGCAGTACTTC	CASSLQGHSSYEQYF
NA	NA	TRBV2	TRBJ1-1	TGTGCCAGCACGAGCTCTGTGACTGAAGCTTTCTTT	CASTSSVTEAFF
few	TRBD1	TRBV12-3/TRBV12-4	TRBJ1-1	TGTGCCAGCAGTTCCTGGTTGGCAGGGGGAAAGGCTGAAGCTTTCTTT	CASSSWLAGGKAEAFF
few	TRBD1	TRBV7-9	TRBJ1-4	TGTGCCAGCGGCACAGGGGACTTTGAAAAACTGTTTTTT	CASGTGDFEKLFF
NA	TRBD2	TRBV29-1	TRBJ2-3	TGCAGCGTTGTGGGGGGGGTTAGCACAGATACGCAGTATTTT	CSVVGGVSTDTQYF
once	TRBD1	TRBV25-1	TRBJ2-1	TGTGCCAGCAGAAGACAGGGGGCGACTTACAATGAGCAGTTCTTC	CASRRQGATYNEQFF
NA	NA	TRBV12-3/TRBV12-4	TRBJ1-1	TGTGCCAGCAGTTTAGTAGGGGTGATGGGAACTGAAGCTTTCTTT	CASSLVGVMGTEAFF
many	NA	TRBV20-1	TRBJ2-1	TGCAGTGCTAGTAAGCTAAACAATGAGCAGTTCTTC	CSASKLNNEQFF
many	TRBD1	TRBV7-2	TRBJ1-2	TGTGCCAGCAGCTTAGGACAGGGACTCAACTATGGCTACACCTTC	CASSLGQGLNYGYTF
NA	TRBD2	TRBV20-1	TRBJ2-1	TGCAGTGCTTGGACTAGCGGGAGGGTTAGGGACAATGAGCAGTTCTTC	CSAWTSGRVRDNEQFF
few	TRBD1	TRBV18	TRBJ2-3	TGTGCCAGCTCACCACCAGTCGGACAGGGACAAGATACGCAGTATTTT	CASSPPVGQGQDTQYF
few	NA	TRBV10-3	TRBJ2-7	TGTGCCATCAAGGGCGGGGGCTCCTACAATGAGCAGTACTTC	CAIKGGGSYNEQYF
few	NA	TRBV15	TRBJ2-3	TGTGCCACCAGCGGCAAGTCGGTTGTGGATACGCAGTATTTT	CATSGKSVVDTQYF
NA	TRBD1	TRBV20-1	TRBJ1-6	TGCAGTGCTAGAGATAGTAGAGGGGGCGCCGACTCACCCCTCCACTTT	CSARDSRGGADSPLHF
NA	NA	TRBV5-1	TRBJ2-6	TGCGCCAGCAGCTCCGGGACGGCCTCTGGGGCCAACGTCCTGACTTTC	CASSSGTASGANVLTF
NA	TRBD1	TRBV7-2	TRBJ1-2	TGTGCCAGCAGCCACGGCAGGGGGCCTAACTATGGCTACACCTTC	CASSHGRGPNYGYTF